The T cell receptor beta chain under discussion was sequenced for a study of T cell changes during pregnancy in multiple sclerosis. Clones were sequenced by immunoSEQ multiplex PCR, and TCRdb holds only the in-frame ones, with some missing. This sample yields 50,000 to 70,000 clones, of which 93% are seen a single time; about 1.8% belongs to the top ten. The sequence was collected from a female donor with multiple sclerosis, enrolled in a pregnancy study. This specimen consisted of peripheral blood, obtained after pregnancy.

CDR3 sequence (DNA): TGTGCCAGTAGTAGCTCGGGAGGGCCCTACAATGAGCAGTTCTTC. It specifies CASSSSGGPYNEQFF. This sequence joins TRBV19 and TRBJ2-1, with TRBD2 identical over 8 bases. The junction had 4 bases not matched to a gene; V was cut back by 4 bases and J by 2 bases. CDR1 LNHDA and CDR2 SQIVND come from the germline V gene (reference sequence). There are 15 residues in the CDR3.